These T cell receptor beta chains were read from a single sample in a study of long-term antiretroviral therapy in people with HIV. Some clones are missing from TCRdb's copy, which holds only in-frame ones; the method was immunoSEQ multiplex PCR. The table shows some 22,000 clones, with about 80% occurring only once. The input for sequencing was unsorted PBMCs, taken 4.1 years after starting antiretroviral therapy. These receptors were taken from a woman aged 40 to 50 with HIV. Each CDR3 is given with its conserved first and last residue. Each record gives: V gene, J gene, D gene, CDR3 length, clone size, CDR3 DNA, CDR3 protein. D genes are given only for firm matches. Expanded clones are given a class, and other clones once, few, many or no size at all.

v_gene: TRBV7-9
j_gene: TRBJ1-2
d_gene: -
len: 18
abundance: -
CDR3nt: TGTGCCAGCAGCCTACGTCCCCAGGGGATTAGCGGATCGGATGGCTACACCTTC
CDR3aa: CASSLRPQGISGSDGYTF

v_gene: TRBV11-2
j_gene: TRBJ1-5
d_gene: -
len: 13
abundance: -
CDR3nt: TGTGCCAGCAGCATCCGGAGGGATCAGCCCCAGCATTTT
CDR3aa: CASSIRRDQPQHF

v_gene: TRBV5-4
j_gene: TRBJ1-3
d_gene: -
len: 16
abundance: -
CDR3nt: TGTGCCAGCAGCCAAGAGAGTTCGGCCTCTGGAAACACCATATATTTT
CDR3aa: CASSQESSASGNTIYF

v_gene: TRBV4-3
j_gene: TRBJ1-3
d_gene: -
len: 17
abundance: -
CDR3nt: TGCGCCAGCAGCCAAGATGGGGAGAACCCGGCGGGAAACACCATATATTTT
CDR3aa: CASSQDGENPAGNTIYF

v_gene: TRBV11-2
j_gene: TRBJ2-7
d_gene: TRBD1
len: 13
abundance: -
CDR3nt: TGTGCCAGCAGCTTAGGGACAGGGATCGAGCAGTACTTC
CDR3aa: CASSLGTGIEQYF

v_gene: TRBV2
j_gene: TRBJ1-2
d_gene: TRBD1
len: 13
abundance: -
CDR3nt: TGTGCCAGCAGTGAACCGACAGGGGATGGCTACACCTTC
CDR3aa: CASSEPTGDGYTF

v_gene: TRBV5-8
j_gene: TRBJ2-3
d_gene: TRBD1
len: 15
abundance: -
CDR3nt: TGTGCCAGCAGCCTAAGACAGGGGGCCACAGATACGCAGTATTTT
CDR3aa: CASSLRQGATDTQYF

v_gene: TRBV18
j_gene: TRBJ2-2
d_gene: -
len: 16
abundance: -
CDR3nt: TGTGCCAGCTCACCCTTTTCCAGGGAGAACACCGGGGAGCTGTTTTTT
CDR3aa: CASSPFSRENTGELFF

v_gene: TRBV2
j_gene: TRBJ1-5
d_gene: -
len: 14
abundance: -
CDR3nt: TGTGCCAGCAGTGGGCGGTATAGCAATCAGCCCCAGCATTTT
CDR3aa: CASSGRYSNQPQHF

v_gene: TRBV6-5
j_gene: TRBJ2-5
d_gene: TRBD2
len: 13
abundance: -
CDR3nt: TGTGCCAGCAGACCTAGCGGTCAAGAGACCCAGTACTTC
CDR3aa: CASRPSGQETQYF

v_gene: TRBV4-3
j_gene: TRBJ1-1
d_gene: -
len: 17
abundance: -
CDR3nt: TGCGCCAGCAGCCAAGGAGGTACACGGATTGGGAACACTGAAGCTTTCTTT
CDR3aa: CASSQGGTRIGNTEAFF

v_gene: TRBV30
j_gene: TRBJ2-7
d_gene: -
len: 15
abundance: -
CDR3nt: TGTGCCTGGAGTGTCCCGGGGGTTCCCGCCTACGAGCAGTACTTC
CDR3aa: CAWSVPGVPAYEQYF

v_gene: TRBV9
j_gene: TRBJ1-6
d_gene: -
len: 13
abundance: -
CDR3nt: TGTGCCAGCAGCGTAGCCGGGGAATCACCCCTCCACTTT
CDR3aa: CASSVAGESPLHF

v_gene: TRBV2
j_gene: TRBJ2-7
d_gene: -
len: 14
abundance: -
CDR3nt: TGTGCCAGCAGTGAAGGGGGAATCGCATACGAGCAGTACTTC
CDR3aa: CASSEGGIAYEQYF

v_gene: TRBV4-3
j_gene: TRBJ2-2
d_gene: -
len: 15
abundance: -
CDR3nt: TGCGCCAGCAGCCACCGATGGACGGCGGTCGGGGAGCTGTTTTTT
CDR3aa: CASSHRWTAVGELFF

v_gene: TRBV6-5
j_gene: TRBJ2-7
d_gene: TRBD1
len: 13
abundance: -
CDR3nt: TGTGCCAGCAGTTCCGGGACAGGGTTCGAGCAGTACTTC
CDR3aa: CASSSGTGFEQYF

v_gene: TRBV7-2
j_gene: TRBJ2-1
d_gene: TRBD1
len: 15
abundance: -
CDR3nt: TGTGCCAGCAGCTTTGACAGGGATCTCTACAATGAGCAGTTCTTC
CDR3aa: CASSFDRDLYNEQFF

v_gene: TRBV30
j_gene: TRBJ1-3
d_gene: -
len: 14
abundance: -
CDR3nt: TGTGCCTGGAAAGGGCCCCACTCTGGAAACACCATATATTTT
CDR3aa: CAWKGPHSGNTIYF

v_gene: TRBV4-1
j_gene: TRBJ1-2
d_gene: -
len: 15
abundance: -
CDR3nt: TGCGCCAGCAGCCAAGAATTGATCGACTTGGGGGGCTACACCTTC
CDR3aa: CASSQELIDLGGYTF

v_gene: TRBV28
j_gene: TRBJ1-1
d_gene: TRBD1
len: 15
abundance: -
CDR3nt: TGTGCCAGTTTGACAGGGGCAAAGGGGAACACTGAAGCTTTCTTT
CDR3aa: CASLTGAKGNTEAFF

v_gene: TRBV30
j_gene: TRBJ2-7
d_gene: TRBD1
len: 12
abundance: -
CDR3nt: TGTGCCTGGAGTGTAACAGGGGGCGAGCAGTACTTC
CDR3aa: CAWSVTGGEQYF

v_gene: TRBV4-2
j_gene: TRBJ1-1
d_gene: -
len: 12
abundance: once
CDR3nt: TGTGCCAGCAGCCAAGGAGACACTGAAGCTTTCTTT
CDR3aa: CASSQGDTEAFF

v_gene: TRBV19
j_gene: TRBJ1-5
d_gene: -
len: 15
abundance: -
CDR3nt: TGTGCCAGTAGTATGGCCGGGGTCGGCAATCAGCCCCAGCATTTT
CDR3aa: CASSMAGVGNQPQHF

v_gene: TRBV11-2
j_gene: TRBJ2-5
d_gene: -
len: 14
abundance: -
CDR3nt: TGTGCCAGCAGCGTTGGCCAGGCGGGTGAGACCCAGTACTTC
CDR3aa: CASSVGQAGETQYF

v_gene: TRBV18
j_gene: TRBJ2-7
d_gene: TRBD1
len: 16
abundance: once
CDR3nt: TGTGCCAGCTCACCACCGAAGACAGGGGCTTCTTACGAGCAGTACTTC
CDR3aa: CASSPPKTGASYEQYF

v_gene: TRBV7-2
j_gene: TRBJ2-7
d_gene: -
len: 12
abundance: -
CDR3nt: TGTGCCAGCAGCTTATGGGACCACGAGCAGTACTTC
CDR3aa: CASSLWDHEQYF

v_gene: TRBV7-9
j_gene: TRBJ2-1
d_gene: TRBD2
len: 14
abundance: -
CDR3nt: TGTGCCAGCAGCCCCGGGACTAGCGGAAATGAGCAGTTCTTC
CDR3aa: CASSPGTSGNEQFF

v_gene: TRBV19
j_gene: TRBJ2-7
d_gene: TRBD2
len: 16
abundance: few
CDR3nt: TGTGCCAGTAGTCTTCCCCCCGGGAGGGCCAGGGGTGAGCAGTACTTC
CDR3aa: CASSLPPGRARGEQYF

v_gene: TRBV14
j_gene: TRBJ1-2
d_gene: -
len: 12
abundance: -
CDR3nt: TGTGCCAGCAGCCCCGATAGGGTGGTTCACACCTTC
CDR3aa: CASSPDRVVHTF

v_gene: TRBV11-3
j_gene: TRBJ1-1
d_gene: -
len: 11
abundance: -
CDR3nt: TGTGCCAGCAGCTTAAGCACTGAAGCTTTCTTT
CDR3aa: CASSLSTEAFF

v_gene: TRBV2
j_gene: TRBJ1-4
d_gene: -
len: 13
abundance: -
CDR3nt: TGTGCCAGCAGGCCTGGGGGGGGGCTAAAACTGTTTTTT
CDR3aa: CASRPGGGLKLFF

v_gene: TRBV7-2
j_gene: TRBJ1-2
d_gene: -
len: 13
abundance: -
CDR3nt: TGTGCCAGCAGGTCTACAGGGTTGGGTGGCTACACCTTC
CDR3aa: CASRSTGLGGYTF

v_gene: TRBV5-1
j_gene: TRBJ2-2
d_gene: -
len: 16
abundance: -
CDR3nt: TGCGCCAGCAGCTTGTTTGTAGTAACGGGGACCGGGGAGCTGTTTTTT
CDR3aa: CASSLFVVTGTGELFF

v_gene: TRBV28
j_gene: TRBJ2-7
d_gene: TRBD1
len: 14
abundance: once
CDR3nt: TGTGCCAGCGGGGGGCGGACAGGGAGTCGCGAGCAGTACTTC
CDR3aa: CASGGRTGSREQYF

v_gene: TRBV7-9
j_gene: TRBJ1-2
d_gene: TRBD1
len: 16
abundance: -
CDR3nt: TGTGCCAGCAGCTTATTGGGACAGGGGGCAGTTAGTGGCTACACCTTC
CDR3aa: CASSLLGQGAVSGYTF

v_gene: TRBV4-1
j_gene: TRBJ2-7
d_gene: -
len: 16
abundance: -
CDR3nt: TGCGCCAGCAGCCAAGTGCGTGCAGGGGTGTTTTACGAGCAGTACTTC
CDR3aa: CASSQVRAGVFYEQYF

v_gene: TRBV4-3
j_gene: TRBJ1-2
d_gene: -
len: 15
abundance: -
CDR3nt: TGCGCCAGCAGCCAAGATCTCCAGGCGGTGCATGGCTACACCTTC
CDR3aa: CASSQDLQAVHGYTF

v_gene: TRBV19
j_gene: TRBJ1-4
d_gene: -
len: 14
abundance: once
CDR3nt: TGTGCCAGTAGTACACAGACAGGTGGGGAAAAACTGTTTTTT
CDR3aa: CASSTQTGGEKLFF

v_gene: TRBV6-5
j_gene: TRBJ2-7
d_gene: -
len: 15
abundance: -
CDR3nt: TGTGCCAGCAGCCGTGTGGGGGCCGGGGGCTACGAGCAGTACTTC
CDR3aa: CASSRVGAGGYEQYF

v_gene: TRBV5-1
j_gene: TRBJ2-3
d_gene: TRBD2
len: 16
abundance: -
CDR3nt: TGCGCCAGCAGCTTGGCCCATAGCGGGAGCCCAGATACGCAGTATTTT
CDR3aa: CASSLAHSGSPDTQYF

v_gene: TRBV29-1
j_gene: TRBJ1-2
d_gene: TRBD1
len: 15
abundance: once
CDR3nt: TGCAGCGTTGACACCCAATGGACAGGACTCTATGGCTACACCTTC
CDR3aa: CSVDTQWTGLYGYTF

v_gene: TRBV10-2
j_gene: TRBJ2-5
d_gene: -
len: 13
abundance: -
CDR3nt: TGCGCCAGCAGTGAGTCGATAGGAGAGACCCAGTACTTC
CDR3aa: CASSESIGETQYF

v_gene: TRBV4-3
j_gene: TRBJ2-7
d_gene: -
len: 15
abundance: once
CDR3nt: TGCGCCAGCAGCCAAGATAACTCAGATTACTACGAGCAGTACTTC
CDR3aa: CASSQDNSDYYEQYF

v_gene: TRBV18
j_gene: TRBJ1-5
d_gene: -
len: 14
abundance: -
CDR3nt: TGTGCCAGCTCACCAGCCGGGGGCAGAGAGCCCCAGCATTTT
CDR3aa: CASSPAGGREPQHF

v_gene: TRBV6-1
j_gene: TRBJ1-2
d_gene: -
len: 11
abundance: few
CDR3nt: TGTGCCAGCAGTGCTGCAGGTGGCTACACCTTC
CDR3aa: CASSAAGGYTF

v_gene: TRBV10-3
j_gene: TRBJ2-3
d_gene: TRBD2
len: 17
abundance: -
CDR3nt: TGTGCCACATTACTAGCGGGGGGCAGCCCTAGCACAGATACGCAGTATTTT
CDR3aa: CATLLAGGSPSTDTQYF

v_gene: TRBV11-2
j_gene: TRBJ1-1
d_gene: -
len: 15
abundance: -
CDR3nt: TGTGCCAGCAGCTTATACGGGGGCGGGAACACTGAAGCTTTCTTT
CDR3aa: CASSLYGGGNTEAFF

v_gene: TRBV7-2
j_gene: TRBJ1-2
d_gene: -
len: 15
abundance: -
CDR3nt: TGTGCCAGCAGCTTAGGCTCCGTAGCTAACTATGGCTACACCTTC
CDR3aa: CASSLGSVANYGYTF

v_gene: TRBV27
j_gene: TRBJ1-4
d_gene: -
len: 15
abundance: -
CDR3nt: TGTGCCAGCAGTTTTGAACAGACGGATAATGAAAAACTGTTTTTT
CDR3aa: CASSFEQTDNEKLFF

v_gene: TRBV5-1
j_gene: TRBJ2-1
d_gene: -
len: 14
abundance: -
CDR3nt: TGCGCCAGCAGCTTGGTCCAGGGACGGAATGAGCAGTTCTTC
CDR3aa: CASSLVQGRNEQFF

v_gene: TRBV5-4
j_gene: TRBJ2-1
d_gene: TRBD2
len: 15
abundance: -
CDR3nt: TGTGCCAGCAGCTTAACAGCGGGAGACCACAATGAGCAGTTCTTC
CDR3aa: CASSLTAGDHNEQFF

v_gene: TRBV10-3
j_gene: TRBJ2-5
d_gene: TRBD2
len: 14
abundance: -
CDR3nt: TGTGCCTCCCGGGGTAGCGGGACCCAAGAGACCCAGTACTTC
CDR3aa: CASRGSGTQETQYF